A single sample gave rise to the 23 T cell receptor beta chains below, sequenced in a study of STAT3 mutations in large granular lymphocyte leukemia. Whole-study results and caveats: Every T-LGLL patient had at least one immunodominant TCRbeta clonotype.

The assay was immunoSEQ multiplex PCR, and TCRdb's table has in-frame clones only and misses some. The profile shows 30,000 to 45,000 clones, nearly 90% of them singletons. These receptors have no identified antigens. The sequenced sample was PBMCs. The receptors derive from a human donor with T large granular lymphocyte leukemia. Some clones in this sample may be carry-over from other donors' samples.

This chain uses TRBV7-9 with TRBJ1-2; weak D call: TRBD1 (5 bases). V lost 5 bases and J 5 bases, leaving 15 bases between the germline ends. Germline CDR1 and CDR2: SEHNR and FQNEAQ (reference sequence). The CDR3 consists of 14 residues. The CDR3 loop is CASSKAGQEYGYTF. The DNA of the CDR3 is TGTGCCAGCAGCAAAGCCGGACAAGAGTATGGCTACACCTTC. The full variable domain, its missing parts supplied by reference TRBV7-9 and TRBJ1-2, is DTGVSQNPRHKITKRGQNVTFRCDPISEHNRLYWYRQTLGQGPEFLTYFQNEAQLEKSRLLSDRFSAERPKGSFSTLEIQRTEQGDSAMYLCASSKAGQEYGYTFGSGTRLTVV.

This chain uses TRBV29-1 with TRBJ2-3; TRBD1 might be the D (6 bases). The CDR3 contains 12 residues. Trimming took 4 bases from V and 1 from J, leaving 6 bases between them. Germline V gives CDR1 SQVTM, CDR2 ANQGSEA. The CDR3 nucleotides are TGCAGCGTTGGGACAGGCACAGATACGCAGTATTTT. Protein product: CSVGTGTDTQYF.

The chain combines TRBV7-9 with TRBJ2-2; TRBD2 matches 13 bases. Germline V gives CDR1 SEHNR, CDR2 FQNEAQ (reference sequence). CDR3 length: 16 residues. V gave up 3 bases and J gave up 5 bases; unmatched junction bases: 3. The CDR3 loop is CASSLGLAGKTGELFF. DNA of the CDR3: TGTGCCAGCAGCTTGGGACTAGCGGGGAAGACCGGGGAGCTGTTTTTT.

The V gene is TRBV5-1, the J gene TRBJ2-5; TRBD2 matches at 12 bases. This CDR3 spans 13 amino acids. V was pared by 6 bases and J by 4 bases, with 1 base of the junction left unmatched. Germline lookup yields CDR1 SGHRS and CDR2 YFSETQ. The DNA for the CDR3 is TGCGCCAGCAAGACTAGCGGGGGAGAGACCCAGTACTTC. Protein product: CASKTSGGETQYF.

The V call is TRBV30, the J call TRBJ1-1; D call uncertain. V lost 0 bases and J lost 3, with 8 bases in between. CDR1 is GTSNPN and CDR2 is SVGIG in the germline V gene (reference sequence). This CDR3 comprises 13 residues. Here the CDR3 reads CAWSVLVHTEAFF. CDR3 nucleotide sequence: TGTGCCTGGAGTGTACTGGTTCACACTGAAGCTTTCTTT. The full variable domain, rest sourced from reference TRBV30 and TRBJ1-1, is SQTIHQWPATLVQPVGSPLSLECTVEGTSNPNLYWYRQAAGRGLQLLFYSVGIGQISSEVPQNLSASRPQDRQFILSSKKLLLSDSGFYLCAWSVLVHTEAFFGQGTRLTVV.

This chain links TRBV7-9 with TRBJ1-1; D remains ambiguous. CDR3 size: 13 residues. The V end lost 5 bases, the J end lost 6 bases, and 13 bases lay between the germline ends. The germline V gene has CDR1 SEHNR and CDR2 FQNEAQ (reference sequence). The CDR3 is CASSLPGRSEAFF. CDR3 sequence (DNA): TGTGCCAGCAGCCTCCCGGGTAGGTCTGAAGCTTTCTTT.

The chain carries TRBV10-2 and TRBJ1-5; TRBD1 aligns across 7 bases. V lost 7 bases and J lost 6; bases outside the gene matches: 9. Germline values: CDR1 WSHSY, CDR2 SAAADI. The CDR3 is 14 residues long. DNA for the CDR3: TGCGCCAGCACCTATGACAGGGAGGCTCAGCCCCAGCATTTT. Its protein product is CASTYDREAQPQHF.

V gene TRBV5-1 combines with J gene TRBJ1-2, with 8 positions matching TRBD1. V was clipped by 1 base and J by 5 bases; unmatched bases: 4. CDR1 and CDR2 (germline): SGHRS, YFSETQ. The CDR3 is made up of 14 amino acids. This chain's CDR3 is CASSLSRTGYGYTF. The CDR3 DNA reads TGCGCCAGCAGCTTGTCTCGGACAGGGTATGGCTACACCTTC. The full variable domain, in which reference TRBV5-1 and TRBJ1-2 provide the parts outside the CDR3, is KAGVTQTPRYLIKTRGQQVTLSCSPISGHRSVSWYQQTPGQGLQFLFEYFSETQRNKGNFPGRFSGRQFSNSRSEMNVSTLELGDSALYLCASSLSRTGYGYTFGSGTRLTVV.

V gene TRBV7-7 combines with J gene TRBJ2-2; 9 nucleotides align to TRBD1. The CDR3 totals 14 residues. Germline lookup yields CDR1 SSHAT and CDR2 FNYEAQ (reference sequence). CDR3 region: CASSVGTGPGELFF. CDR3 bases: TGTGCTAGCTCGGTCGGGACAGGGCCCGGGGAGCTGTTTTTT. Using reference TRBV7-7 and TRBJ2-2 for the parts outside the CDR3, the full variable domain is GAGVSQSPRYKVTKRGQDVTLRCDPISSHATLYWYQQALGQGPEFLTYFNYEAQPDKSGLPSDRFSAERPEGSISTLTIQRTEQRDSAMYRCASSVGTGPGELFFGEGSRLTVL.

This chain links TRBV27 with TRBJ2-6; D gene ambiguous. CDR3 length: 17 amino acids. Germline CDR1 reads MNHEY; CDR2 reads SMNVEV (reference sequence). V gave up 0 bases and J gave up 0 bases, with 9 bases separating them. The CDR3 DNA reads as TGTGCCAGCAGTTTATCGAGTCCCGACTCTGGGGCCAACGTCCTGACTTTC. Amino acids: CASSLSSPDSGANVLTF.

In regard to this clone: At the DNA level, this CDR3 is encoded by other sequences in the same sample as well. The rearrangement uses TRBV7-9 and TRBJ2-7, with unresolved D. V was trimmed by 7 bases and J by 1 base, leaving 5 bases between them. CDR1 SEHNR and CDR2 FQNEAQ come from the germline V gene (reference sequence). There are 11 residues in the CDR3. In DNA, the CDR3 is TGTGCCAGCACAGGTTCCTACGAGCAGTACTTC. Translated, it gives CASTGSYEQYF.

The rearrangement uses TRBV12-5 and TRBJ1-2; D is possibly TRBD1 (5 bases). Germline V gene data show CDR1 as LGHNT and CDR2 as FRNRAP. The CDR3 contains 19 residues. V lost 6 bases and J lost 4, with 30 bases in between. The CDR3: CASGFTDKELRGGFYGYTF. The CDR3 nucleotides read TGTGCTAGTGGGTTCACGGACAAGGAGCTTCGGGGGGGATTCTATGGCTACACCTTC. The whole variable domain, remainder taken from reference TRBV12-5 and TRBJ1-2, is DARVTQTPRHKVTEMGQEVTMRCQPILGHNTVFWYRQTMMQGLELLAYFRNRAPLDDSGMPKDRFSAEMPDATLATLKIQPSEPRDSAVYFCASGFTDKELRGGFYGYTFGSGTRLTVV.

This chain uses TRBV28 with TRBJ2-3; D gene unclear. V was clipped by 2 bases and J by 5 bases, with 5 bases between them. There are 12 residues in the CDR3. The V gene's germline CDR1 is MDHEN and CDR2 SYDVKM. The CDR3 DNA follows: TGTGCCAGCAGTTTAATCTTAGATACGCAGTATTTT. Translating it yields CASSLILDTQYF.

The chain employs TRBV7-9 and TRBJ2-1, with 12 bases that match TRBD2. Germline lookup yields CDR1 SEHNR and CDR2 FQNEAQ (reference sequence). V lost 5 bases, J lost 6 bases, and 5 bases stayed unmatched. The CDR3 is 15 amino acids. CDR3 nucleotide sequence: TGTGCCAGCAGCACCCAGACTAGCGGGGGCAATGAGCAGTTCTTC. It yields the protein CASSTQTSGGNEQFF.

The CDR3 spells CASSSGQGNEQYF. The CDR3 DNA sequence: TGCGCCAGCAGCTCGGGACAGGGAAACGAGCAGTACTTC. The chain carries TRBV5-1 and TRBJ2-7; 9 bases match TRBD1. The V gene end was trimmed by 3 bases and the J gene end by 5 bases; junction bases not matched to a gene: 3. The CDR3 is 13 amino acids. Looked up from germline, CDR1 is SGHRS and CDR2 is YFSETQ.

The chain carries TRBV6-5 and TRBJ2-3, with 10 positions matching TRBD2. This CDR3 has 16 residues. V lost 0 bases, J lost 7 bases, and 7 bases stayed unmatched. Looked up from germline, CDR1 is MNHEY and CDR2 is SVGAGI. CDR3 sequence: CASSYSAAGGPYTQYF. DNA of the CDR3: TGTGCCAGCAGTTACTCGGCAGCGGGGGGGCCATATACGCAGTATTTT.

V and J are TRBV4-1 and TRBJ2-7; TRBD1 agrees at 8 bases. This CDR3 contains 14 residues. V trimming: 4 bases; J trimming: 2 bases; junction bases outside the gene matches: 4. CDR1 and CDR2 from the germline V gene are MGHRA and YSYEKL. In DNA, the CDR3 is TGCGCCAGCAGCCTCCGGACAGGGCCCTACGAGCAGTACGTC. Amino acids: CASSLRTGPYEQYV.

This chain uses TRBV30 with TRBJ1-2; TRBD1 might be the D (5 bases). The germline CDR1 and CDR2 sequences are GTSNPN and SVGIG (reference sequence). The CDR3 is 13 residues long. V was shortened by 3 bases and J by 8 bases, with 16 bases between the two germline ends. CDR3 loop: CAWSSGGRAGYTF. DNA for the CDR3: TGTGCCTGGAGCTCCGGGGGGAGGGCGGGCTACACCTTC.

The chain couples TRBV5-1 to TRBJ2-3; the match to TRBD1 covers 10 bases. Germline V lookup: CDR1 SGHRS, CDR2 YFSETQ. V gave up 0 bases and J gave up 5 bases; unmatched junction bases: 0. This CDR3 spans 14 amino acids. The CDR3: CASSLGDRGDTQYF. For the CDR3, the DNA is TGCGCCAGCAGCTTGGGGGACAGGGGAGATACGCAGTATTTT.

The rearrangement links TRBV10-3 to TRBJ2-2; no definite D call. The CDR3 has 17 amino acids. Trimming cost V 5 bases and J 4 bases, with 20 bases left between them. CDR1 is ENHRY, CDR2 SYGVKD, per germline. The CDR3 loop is CAISPERAGLSTGELFF. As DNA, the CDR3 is TGTGCCATCAGTCCCGAACGGGCAGGTTTGAGCACCGGGGAGCTGTTTTTT.

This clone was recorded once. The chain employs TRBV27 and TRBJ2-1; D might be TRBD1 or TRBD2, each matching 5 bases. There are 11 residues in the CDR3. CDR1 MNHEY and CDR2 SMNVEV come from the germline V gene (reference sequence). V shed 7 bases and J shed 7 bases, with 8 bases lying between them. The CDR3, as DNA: TGTGCCAGCATTGAGGGGAATGAGCAGTTCTTC. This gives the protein CASIEGNEQFF.

CDR3 amino acids: CAWKRGRLPGNTIYF. DNA for the CDR3: TGTGCCTGGAAACGCGGACGGCTGCCTGGAAACACCATATATTTT. The chain uses TRBV30 and TRBJ1-3, with D unresolved. This CDR3 is built from 15 residues. In germline, CDR1 is GTSNPN, CDR2 SVGIG (reference sequence). Trimming shortened V by 4 bases and J by 2 bases, and 15 bases separated the two germline ends.

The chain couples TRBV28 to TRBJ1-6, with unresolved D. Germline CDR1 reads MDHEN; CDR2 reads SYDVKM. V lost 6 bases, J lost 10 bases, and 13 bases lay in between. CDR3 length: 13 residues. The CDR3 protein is CASRQQPSSPLHF. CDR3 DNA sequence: TGTGCCAGCAGACAGCAGCCCAGCTCACCCCTCCACTTT.